Listed below are T cell receptor beta chains from one sample, sequenced in a study of OX40 agonist ivuxolimab in advanced cancers. The repertoire was sequenced with immunoSEQ multiplex PCR; TCRdb's copy has only in-frame clones and lacks some. The sample contains roughly 60,000 clones, 80% to 85% of which appear only once. Here the sequenced sample was CD4+ or CD8+ T cells sorted from blood, taken in a trial of the OX40 agonist ivuxolimab. The receptors were sampled from an adult with an advanced solid tumor such as melanoma, head and neck, liver or kidney cancer. The CDR3 runs from the conserved cysteine through the conserved F or W. D genes are given only for firm matches. Clone size is given for some rows only: seen once, a few or many times, or a class if the clone is expanded.

NA	TRBD1	TRBV19	TRBJ2-4	CASSPTNRGEAKNIQYF	TGTGCCAGTAGTCCGACGAACAGGGGGGAGGCCAAAAACATTCAGTACTTC
NA	NA	TRBV5-4	TRBJ2-7	CASSLTGLSSYEQYF	TGTGCCAGCAGCTTGACCGGTCTTAGCTCCTACGAGCAGTACTTC
NA	NA	TRBV11-2	TRBJ2-7	CASSPDTFSCEQYF	TGTGCCAGCAGCCCGGACACCTTCTCCTGCGAGCAGTACTTC
NA	TRBD2	TRBV19	TRBJ2-3	CASSMRGGDTDTQYF	TGTGCCAGTAGTATGCGGGGGGGAGACACAGATACGCAGTATTTT
NA	NA	TRBV5-4	TRBJ1-2	CASSPIRAPQGGYTF	TGTGCCAGCAGTCCGATAAGGGCTCCTCAAGGGGGCTACACCTTC
NA	TRBD2	TRBV11-2	TRBJ2-7	CASTPVVGVAGYEQYF	TGTGCCAGCACGCCCGTGGTTGGGGTAGCGGGATACGAGCAGTACTTC
once	TRBD1	TRBV18	TRBJ2-1	CASSPDRGSTASSYNEQFF	TGTGCCAGCTCACCGGACAGGGGTTCCACAGCGAGCTCCTACAATGAGCAGTTCTTC
NA	TRBD1	TRBV6-5	TRBJ1-5	CATAGGRGSNQPQHF	TGTGCCACCGCAGGGGGCAGGGGTAGCAATCAGCCCCAGCATTTT
NA	NA	TRBV7-2	TRBJ2-3	CASSLGTLSTDTQYF	TGTGCCAGCAGCTTAGGGACGTTATCCACAGATACGCAGTATTTT
NA	NA	TRBV11-1	TRBJ1-1	CASSLNALGAFF	TGTGCCAGCAGCTTAAACGCACTTGGGGCTTTCTTT
NA	NA	TRBV28	TRBJ2-7	CASSLPSRDTLYEQYF	TGTGCCAGCAGTTTACCCTCCCGGGACACCCTCTACGAGCAGTACTTC
NA	NA	TRBV6-1	TRBJ1-3	CASRPTESSGNTIYF	TGTGCCAGCAGACCCACGGAGTCTTCTGGAAACACCATATATTTT
NA	NA	TRBV25-1	TRBJ2-5	CASRGETQYF	TGTGCCAGCAGAGGGGAGACCCAGTACTTC
once	NA	TRBV21-1	TRBJ1-1	CASSKLADSGNTEAFF	TGTGCCAGCAGCAAATTGGCAGATAGTGGGAACACTGAAGCTTTCTTT
NA	NA	TRBV7-3	TRBJ2-7	CASSAKGRGEQYF	TGTGCCAGCAGCGCAAAGGGGCGAGGCGAGCAGTACTTC